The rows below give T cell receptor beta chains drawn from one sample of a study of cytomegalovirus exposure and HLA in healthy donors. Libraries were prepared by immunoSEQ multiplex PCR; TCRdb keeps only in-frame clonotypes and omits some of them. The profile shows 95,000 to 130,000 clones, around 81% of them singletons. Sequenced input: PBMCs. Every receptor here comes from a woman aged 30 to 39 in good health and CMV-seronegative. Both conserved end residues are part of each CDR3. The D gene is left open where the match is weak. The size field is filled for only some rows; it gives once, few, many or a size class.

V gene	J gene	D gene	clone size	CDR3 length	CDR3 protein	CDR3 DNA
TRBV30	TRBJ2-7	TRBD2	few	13	CAWSVRLAYEQYF	TGTGCCTGGAGTGTAAGACTAGCGTACGAGCAGTACTTC
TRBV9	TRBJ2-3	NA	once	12	CASSVEENTQYF	TGTGCCAGCAGCGTAGAGGAGAATACGCAGTATTTT
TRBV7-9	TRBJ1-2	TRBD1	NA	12	CASTPGQGGYTF	TGTGCCAGCACCCCCGGACAGGGCGGCTACACCTTC
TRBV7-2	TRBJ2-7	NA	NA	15	CASSPAPQSSYEQYF	TGTGCCAGCAGCCCAGCGCCCCAGAGCTCCTACGAGCAGTACTTC
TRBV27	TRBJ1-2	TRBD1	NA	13	CASSLWTGYGYTF	TGTGCCAGCAGTTTATGGACAGGGTACGGCTACACCTTC
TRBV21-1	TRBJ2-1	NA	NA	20	CASSKDRGLKSGRGLGEQFF	TGTGCCAGCAGCAAAGATAGGGGTCTAAAGAGCGGGAGAGGGTTGGGTGAGCAGTTCTTC
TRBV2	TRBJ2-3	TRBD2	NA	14	CASSTTSGRYTQYF	TGTGCCAGCAGTACTACTAGCGGGAGATATACGCAGTATTTT
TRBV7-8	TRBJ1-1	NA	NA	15	CASTHGGERYTEAFF	TGTGCCAGCACCCACGGAGGGGAAAGGTACACTGAAGCTTTCTTT
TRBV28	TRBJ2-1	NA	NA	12	CASTRNHNEQFF	TGTGCCAGCACTAGAAACCACAATGAGCAGTTCTTC
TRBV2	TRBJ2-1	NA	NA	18	CASSELLAGYSSYNEQFF	TGTGCCAGCAGTGAATTGTTGGCAGGGTACAGCTCCTACAATGAGCAGTTCTTC
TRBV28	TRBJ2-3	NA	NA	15	CASPPQQGGTDTQYF	TGTGCCAGCCCCCCCCAACAGGGAGGCACAGATACGCAGTATTTT
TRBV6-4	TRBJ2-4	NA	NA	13	CASRCKAKNIQYF	TGTGCCAGCAGATGTAAAGCCAAAAACATTCAGTACTTC
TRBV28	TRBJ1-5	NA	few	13	CASKFLQGAGEHF	TGTGCCAGCAAGTTCCTTCAAGGGGCAGGGGAGCATTTT
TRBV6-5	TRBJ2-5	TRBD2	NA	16	CASSSLGSGRVGTQYF	TGTGCCAGCAGTTCCCTCGGGAGCGGGAGGGTTGGGACCCAGTACTTC
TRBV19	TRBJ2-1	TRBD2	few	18	CASSIVHEGGPFYNEQFF	TGTGCCAGTAGTATAGTTCACGAGGGAGGGCCATTTTACAATGAGCAGTTCTTC
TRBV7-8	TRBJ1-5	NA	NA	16	CASSLAAGFGNQPQHF	TGTGCCAGCAGCTTAGCCGCGGGATTCGGCAATCAGCCCCAGCATTTT
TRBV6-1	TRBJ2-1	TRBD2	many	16	CASSEEAGGGSDEQFF	TGTGCCAGCAGTGAAGAAGCGGGAGGGGGAAGCGATGAGCAGTTCTTC
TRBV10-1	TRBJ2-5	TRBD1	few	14	CASSRQGWQETQYF	TGCGCCAGCAGTAGACAGGGTTGGCAAGAGACCCAGTACTTC
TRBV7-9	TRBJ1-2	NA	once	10	CASGGEGYTF	TGTGCCAGCGGCGGGGAAGGCTACACCTTC
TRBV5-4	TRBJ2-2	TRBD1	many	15	CASRTGTEYTGELFF	TGTGCCAGCCGCACCGGGACAGAGTACACCGGGGAGCTGTTTTTT
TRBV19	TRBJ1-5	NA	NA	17	CASSMTSTGLFRQPQHF	TGTGCCAGTAGTATGACCAGCACAGGGTTGTTCCGTCAGCCCCAGCATTTT
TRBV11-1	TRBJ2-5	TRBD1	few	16	CASSLVPQGAMETQYF	TGTGCCAGCAGCTTAGTACCACAGGGGGCGATGGAGACCCAGTACTTC
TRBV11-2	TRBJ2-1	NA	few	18	CASSSPPAETRNYNEQFF	TGTGCCAGCAGCTCCCCTCCAGCCGAGACGAGGAACTACAATGAGCAGTTCTTC
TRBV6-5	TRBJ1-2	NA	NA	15	CASSYFRGAPGGYTF	TGTGCCAGCAGTTACTTCCGCGGGGCTCCGGGGGGCTACACCTTC
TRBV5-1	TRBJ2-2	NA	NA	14	CASTDGGLTGELFF	TGCGCCAGCACCGACGGCGGTTTAACCGGGGAGCTGTTTTTT
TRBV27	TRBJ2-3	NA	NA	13	CASKLGGPDTQYF	TGTGCCAGCAAACTCGGGGGTCCGGATACGCAGTATTTT
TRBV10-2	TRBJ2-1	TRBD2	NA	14	CASSGTSGRDEQFF	TGCGCCAGCAGTGGGACTAGCGGGAGAGACGAGCAGTTCTTC
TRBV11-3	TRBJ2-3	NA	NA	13	CASSHSRTDTQYF	TGTGCCAGCAGCCACTCACGCACAGATACGCAGTATTTT